This T cell receptor (beta chain) was identified during a study of response to subunit inactivated influenza vaccine. This clonotype turned up a few times. Antigen unknown. Findings of the study overall: That few new T cells are recruited by each seasonal influenza vaccination was the authors' suggestion.

TCRdb re-called the RT-PCR reads with MiXCR, one entry per CDR3 protein. The sample consists of about 540,000 distinct CDR3 sequences, approximately 24% of them appearing once. Trimming pared 5 bases from V and 1 base from J, leaving 14 bases between. The CDR3 contains 15 residues. In germline, CDR1 is SGHDT, CDR2 YYEEEE. These data are also associated with another study on T cells expressing NK-cell markers. That investigation notes: TCR beta cDNA was made by 5'RACE template switching with UMIs. Out of eight donors sequenced, seven tested HCMV-seropositive and the remaining one seronegative. Several donors showed these clonotypes also leading the CD3+CD56-NKG2C+ fraction.

This chain joins TRBV5-6 and TRBJ2-3; TRBD1 or TRBD2 may be the D gene (5 bases each). Material: CD4+ T cells sorted from PBMCs, obtained roughly 12 days after vaccination. The sequence came from a man between 45 and 60 years old who received an inactivated influenza vaccine. CDR3 nucleotide sequence: TGTGCCAGCAGAATGCGAACGGGACGCACAGATACGCAGTATTTT. This encodes CASRMRTGRTDTQYF.